Each of the 14 T cell receptor beta chains below was sequenced from the same sample in a study of blood T cell repertoires in COVID-19. Profiled with immunoSEQ multiplex PCR; TCRdb holds only in-frame clones, not every one. Counted here are 45,000 to 65,000 clones, around nine tenths occurring once; the ten biggest clones make up about 4%. Sequenced: peripheral blood. The receptors here all came from a man aged 45-60 years with acute or convalescent COVID-19.

The rearrangement uses TRBV5-1 and TRBJ2-3; possible D gene TRBD2, 6 bases. The V and J ends lost 4 bases and 1 base respectively, with 16 bases between them. The CDR3 totals 16 residues. Germline CDR1 SGHRS, CDR2 YFSETQ. Written as DNA, the CDR3 is TGCGCCAGCAGCCCCTTAGCGGAGAGGGGCACAGATACGCAGTATTTT. Residues: CASSPLAERGTDTQYF.

V gene TRBV27 combines with J gene TRBJ2-5, with D maybe TRBD1 (6 bases). Germline CDR1 is MNHEY and CDR2 is SMNVEV (reference sequence). Trimming left V 5 bases short and J 0 bases short, with 10 bases between. The CDR3 loop spans 14 amino acids. CDR3 DNA sequence: TGTGCCAGCAGTCAGGGGACAAACCAAGAGACCCAGTACTTC. Its translation is CASSQGTNQETQYF.

V and J are TRBV5-1 and TRBJ2-7, with 14 bases lining up with TRBD2. V lost 3 bases, J lost 1 base, and 6 bases stayed unmatched. Per the germline V gene, CDR1 is SGHRS and CDR2 is YFSETQ. CDR3 length: 17 residues. CDR3 amino acids: CASSSGTSGRLSYEQYF. The CDR3 bases are TGCGCCAGCAGCTCCGGGACTAGCGGGAGATTGTCCTACGAGCAGTACTTC.

The J gene is TRBJ1-6, the V gene TRBV30; 9 positions match TRBD1. The CDR3 sequence is 14 residues long. J was trimmed by 13 bases and V by 3 bases; bases with no gene match: 10. CDR1 is GTSNPN and CDR2 is SVGIG in the germline V gene (reference sequence). CDR3 bases: TGTGCCTGGAGGTTGACAGGGGGTGCCCCGCCCCTCCACTTT. Translating gives CAWRLTGGAPPLHF.

The rearrangement joins TRBV19 to TRBJ1-6, with D unclear. This CDR3 region has 16 residues. Deletions cut 4 bases from V and 0 bases from J, with 10 bases between. The germline gives CDR1 LNHDA, CDR2 SQIVND (reference sequence). CDR3 residues: CASSTRLSSYNSPLHF. CDR3 sequence (DNA): TGTGCCAGTAGTACCCGTCTCAGCTCCTATAATTCACCCCTCCACTTT.

The gene calls are TRBV29-1 and TRBJ1-2; 8 nucleotides line up with TRBD1. V lost 7 bases to trimming and J lost 2 bases; unmatched junction nucleotides: 12. CDR1 and CDR2 (germline): SQVTM, ANQGSEA. The CDR3 runs 15 residues. This CDR3 reads CSAETDRGWNYGYTF. The CDR3 DNA reads TGCAGCGCAGAAACTGACAGGGGATGGAACTATGGCTACACCTTC.

This sequence joins TRBV29-1 and TRBJ2-5, with 9 bases aligning to TRBD2. The CDR3 has 14 amino acids. CDR1 is SQVTM and CDR2 is ANQGSEA in the germline V gene. The J segment lost 1 base and the V segment lost 4 bases, leaving 4 bases of the junction unmatched. The CDR3 region has the DNA TGCAGCGTTGGAGCGGGAGGAGTCCAAGAGACCCAGTACTTC. Protein product: CSVGAGGVQETQYF.

This chain uses TRBV23-1 with TRBJ1-4, with unresolved D. TRBV23-1 is annotated as an ORF whose role is uncertain. CDR3 length: 15 amino acids. The V gene lost 0 bases and the J gene lost 6 bases, with 11 bases spanning the gap. The CDR3 DNA follows: TGCGCCAGCAGTCAATCTCCCCTCCAGTATGAAAAACTGTTTTTT. Protein: CASSQSPLQYEKLFF.

This chain links TRBV11-2 with TRBJ1-6; no firm D call. The germline V gene encodes CDR1 SGHAT and CDR2 FQNNGV. This CDR3 region has 15 residues. V lost 2 bases and J lost 10, with 15 bases in between. CDR3 sequence reads: CASSLFPELGSPLHF. The DNA for the CDR3 is TGTGCCAGCAGCTTATTCCCGGAGCTAGGCTCACCCCTCCACTTT.

The V and J genes are TRBV30 and TRBJ2-1, with 14 bases aligning to TRBD2. V lost 8 bases, J lost 7 bases, and 4 bases stayed unmatched. The CDR3 is 13 amino acids. Germline V gene data show CDR1 as GTSNPN and CDR2 as SVGIG (reference sequence). CDR3 in DNA: TGTGCCCGACTAGCGGGAGGGCGTAATGAGCAGTTCTTC. Translation gives CARLAGGRNEQFF.

This rearrangement joins TRBV3-1 (or the pseudogene TRBV3-2) to TRBJ1-4; 9 bases are a match to TRBD1. V lost 4 bases and J lost 1; bases outside the gene matches: 1. Germline V gene data show CDR1 as LGHDT and CDR2 as YNNKEL (reference sequence). The CDR3 is 15 residues long. CDR3 nucleotide sequence: TGTGCCAGCAGCCTGGGACAGGGAACTAATGAAAAACTGTTTTTT. Amino acids: CASSLGQGTNEKLFF.

The chain carries TRBV5-4 and TRBJ2-2; D is possibly TRBD1 (6 bases). The CDR3 length is 14 residues. The ends were cut back, 4 bases at V and 3 bases at J, with 10 bases in the middle. Germline CDR1 SGHNT, CDR2 YYREEE (reference sequence). In DNA, the CDR3 is TGTGCCAGCAGCCCACGGACAGACACCGGGGAGCTGTTTTTT. This translates into CASSPRTDTGELFF.

The genes are TRBV9 and TRBJ2-4, with 12 bases lining up with TRBD2. The CDR3 loop spans 16 amino acids. Trimming removed 3 bases from V and 4 bases from J; junction bases left unmatched: 5. Looked up from germline, CDR1 is SGDLS and CDR2 is YYNGEE. The CDR3 DNA reads TGTGCCAGCAGCGCACTAGCGGGGGGCCTAAAAAACATTCAGTACTTC. Amino acids: CASSALAGGLKNIQYF.

V gene TRBV19 combines with J gene TRBJ1-3, with a tentative D call TRBD1 (6 bases). Trimming shortened V by 7 bases and J by 2 bases, and 24 bases separated the two germline ends. In germline, CDR1 is LNHDA, CDR2 SQIVND (reference sequence). The CDR3 length is 18 residues. The CDR3, as DNA: TGTGCCAGTACCGCGGACAGAGGGCTCACTTTAGCTGGAAACACCATATATTTT. Its protein product is CASTADRGLTLAGNTIYF.